Below are 14 T cell receptor beta chains sequenced from a single sample in a study of T cells in Graves' hyperthyroidism and ophthalmopathy. RNA transcripts served as the template for amplifying TCR beta CDR3 regions. A set of HTBI primers served as the primers for a first-round RT-PCR of the TCR CDR3. Via MiXCR, TCRdb re-called the multiplex PCR reads, giving one row per CDR3 protein. The sample holds under 350,000 distinct CDR3 sequences, about 13% seen once. Sequenced material: blood. These receptors came from a woman aged 40-49 years with Graves' hyperthyroidism.

A few counts support this clonotype. The chain couples TRBV5-5 to TRBJ2-2; maybe TRBD2 (6 bases). There are 13 residues in the CDR3. Trimming shortened V by 5 bases and J by 3 bases, and 8 bases separated the two germline ends. Germline values: CDR1 SGHKS, CDR2 YYEKEE (reference sequence). The chain's CDR3 is CASRWDYTGELFF. For the CDR3, the DNA is TGTGCCAGCAGATGGGACTACACCGGGGAGCTGTTTTTT. Looking up the rest from reference TRBV5-5 and TRBJ2-2 gives the full variable domain: DAGVTQSPTHLIKTRGQQVTLRCSPISGHKSVSWYQQVLGQGPQFIFQYYEKEERGRGNFPDRFSARQFPNYSSELNVNALLLGDSALYLCASRWDYTGELFFGEGSRLTVL.

The gene calls are TRBV5-1 and TRBJ2-1; 15 bases fit TRBD2. Germline V lookup: CDR1 SGHRS, CDR2 YFSETQ. V lost 2 bases, J lost 0 bases, and 6 bases stayed unmatched. The CDR3 extends over 19 amino acids. CDR3 sequence: CASSLPGTSGGSSYNEQFF. The CDR3 DNA reads TGCGCCAGCAGCTTACCCGGGACTAGCGGGGGGAGCTCCTACAATGAGCAGTTCTTC.

This clonotype was observed many times. The chain links TRBV6-1 to TRBJ2-7; a possible D gene is TRBD2 (5 bases). Germline V gene sequence: CDR1 MNHNS, CDR2 SASEGT. Trimming stripped 5 bases from V and 0 bases from J, with 11 bases between. The CDR3 length is 14 residues. The chain's CDR3 is CASSLSDSSYEQYF. The CDR3 DNA reads as TGTGCCAGCAGTCTATCGGACTCCTCCTACGAGCAGTACTTC.

This rearrangement joins TRBV4-1 to TRBJ2-5; TRBD1 matches at 12 bases. Germline CDR1 and CDR2: MGHRA and YSYEKL. J lost 6 bases, V lost 3 bases, and 5 bases had no gene match. This CDR3 is 15 amino acids long. The CDR3 DNA is TGCGCCAGCAGCCACCCGGGACAGGGGGCCAAGACCCAGTACTTC. Amino acids: CASSHPGQGAKTQYF.

This clonotype came up a few times. The rearrangement joins TRBV19 to TRBJ2-3; the match to TRBD1 covers 8 bases. Germline CDR1 reads LNHDA; CDR2 reads SQIVND (reference sequence). The junction had 8 bases not matched to a gene; V was cut back by 6 bases and J by 0 bases. CDR3 length: 16 amino acids. CDR3 loop: CASSLGQGLSTDTQYF. In nucleotides, the CDR3 is TGTGCCAGTAGCCTCGGACAGGGCCTAAGCACAGATACGCAGTATTTT.

This clonotype was counted a few times. The rearrangement links TRBV12-3 or TRBV12-4 to TRBJ2-1, with D possibly TRBD2 on 6 matching bases. V lost 3 bases to trimming and J lost 6 bases, with 9 bases between them. This CDR3 region has 13 residues. The CDR3: CASSFLALNEQFF. The CDR3 bases are TGTGCCAGCAGTTTTCTAGCGCTCAATGAGCAGTTCTTC.

As to this clonotype: A much larger clone lies one base from this, so it may be a read error. V gene TRBV18 combines with J gene TRBJ2-3; D unresolved. Trimming cost V 5 bases and J 0 bases, with 6 bases left between them. CDR3 length equals 13 residues. Germline V CDR1 and CDR2: KGHSH, LQKENI. For the CDR3, the DNA is TGTGCCAGCTCAGATCTTAGCACAGATACGCAGTATTTT. This sequence encodes CASSDLSTDTQYF.

This clonotype was observed a few times. The CDR3 here is CASSRSGNHYNEQFF. The CDR3 bases are TGTGCCAGCAGCCGGAGCGGAAACCACTACAATGAGCAGTTCTTC. The chain recombines TRBV7-9 with TRBJ2-1, with a tentative D call TRBD2 (5 bases). This CDR3 comprises 15 residues. Germline assignment: CDR1 SEHNR and CDR2 FQNEAQ (reference sequence). Trimming cost V 5 bases and J 3 bases, with 14 bases left between them.

This clonotype was recorded at least ten times. The genes are TRBV6-6 and TRBJ1-5; weak D call: TRBD1 (5 bases). Germline CDR1 and CDR2: MNHNY and SVGAGI (reference sequence). V dropped 2 bases and J dropped 0 bases, with 8 bases sitting between them. The CDR3 spans 15 residues. In nucleotides, the CDR3 is TGTGCCAGCAGTTACGACAGCTATAGCAATCAGCCCCAGCATTTT. This sequence encodes CASSYDSYSNQPQHF.

This clonotype turned up a few times. The V and J genes are TRBV11-2 and TRBJ1-6; the D is unclear. The germline V gene has CDR1 SGHAT and CDR2 FQNNGV. CDR3 length: 14 residues. Between the trimmed V and J ends, which lost 6 bases and 0 bases, there was a span of 6 bases. The DNA of the CDR3 is TGTGCCAGCAGGTACAGCTCCTATAATTCACCCCTCCACTTT. It translates to CASRYSSYNSPLHF.

This clonotype was recorded a few times. This may come from a read error, since a much larger clone is one base off. This sequence joins TRBV7-8 and TRBJ1-2; D is possibly TRBD1 (6 bases). The V gene's germline CDR1 is SGHVS and CDR2 FQNEAQ. V lost 1 base and J lost 7, with 13 bases in between. CDR3 length: 14 amino acids. This CDR3 is CASSLVGGEGGYTF. The DNA of the CDR3 is TGTGCCAGCAGCTTAGTAGGGGGGGAAGGTGGCTACACCTTC.

This clonotype was found many times. V and J are TRBV29-1 and TRBJ2-1; 12 positions agree with TRBD1. The length of the CDR3 is 14 residues. Germline values: CDR1 SQVTM, CDR2 ANQGSEA. The trim removed 6 bases at V and 7 bases at J, leaving 7 bases unmatched. CDR3 residues: CSVGDRGLRNEQFF. The CDR3 nucleotides are TGCAGCGTGGGGGACAGGGGGCTTAGAAATGAGCAGTTCTTC.

This clonotype was seen many times. The gene calls are TRBV27 and TRBJ2-5, with 10 bases matching TRBD2. The CDR3 has 16 residues. Germline V gene lookup returns CDR1 MNHEY and CDR2 SMNVEV (reference sequence). Unmatched junction bases numbered 6, after V lost 3 bases and J lost 2 bases. The CDR3 sequence: CASSFLAGGFQETQYF. The CDR3 DNA is TGTGCCAGCAGTTTTTTAGCGGGAGGTTTTCAAGAGACCCAGTACTTC.

This clonotype was observed many times. J is TRBJ1-1 and V is TRBV7-9; D unresolved. Trimming took off 2 bases at V and 1 base at J, with 11 bases between the two ends. CDR3 length: 15 residues. Germline V gene lookup returns CDR1 SEHNR and CDR2 FQNEAQ (reference sequence). The CDR3 DNA is TGTGCCAGCAGCTTACTCCTCACTAGGAACACTGAAGCTTTCTTT. This translates into CASSLLLTRNTEAFF.